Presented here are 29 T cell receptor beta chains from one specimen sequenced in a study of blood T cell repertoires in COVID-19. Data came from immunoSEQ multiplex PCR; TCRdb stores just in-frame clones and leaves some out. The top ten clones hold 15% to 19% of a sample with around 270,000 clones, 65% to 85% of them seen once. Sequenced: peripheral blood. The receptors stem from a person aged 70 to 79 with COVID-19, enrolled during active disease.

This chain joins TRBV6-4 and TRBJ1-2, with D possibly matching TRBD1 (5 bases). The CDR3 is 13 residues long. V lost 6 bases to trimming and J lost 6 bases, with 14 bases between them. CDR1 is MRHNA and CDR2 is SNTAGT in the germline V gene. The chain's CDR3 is CASRQSGVDGYTF. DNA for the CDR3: TGTGCCAGCAGGCAGTCGGGGGTAGATGGCTACACCTTC.

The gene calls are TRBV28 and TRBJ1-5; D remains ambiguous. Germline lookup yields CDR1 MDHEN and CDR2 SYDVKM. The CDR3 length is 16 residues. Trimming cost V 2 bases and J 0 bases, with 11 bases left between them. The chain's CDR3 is CASSLERHYSNQPQHF. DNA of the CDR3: TGTGCCAGCAGTTTAGAGCGTCATTATAGCAATCAGCCCCAGCATTTT.

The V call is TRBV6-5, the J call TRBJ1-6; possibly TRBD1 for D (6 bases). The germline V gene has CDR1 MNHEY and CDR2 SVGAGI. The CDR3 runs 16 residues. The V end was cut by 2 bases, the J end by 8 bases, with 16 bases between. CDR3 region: CASSYRGGPLDSPLHF. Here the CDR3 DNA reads TGTGCCAGCAGTTACCGCGGGGGGCCTCTTGATTCACCCCTCCACTTT.

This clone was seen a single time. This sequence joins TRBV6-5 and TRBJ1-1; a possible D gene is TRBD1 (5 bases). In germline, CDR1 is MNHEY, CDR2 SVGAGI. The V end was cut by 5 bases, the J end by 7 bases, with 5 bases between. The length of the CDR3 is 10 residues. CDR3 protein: CASSTGEAFF. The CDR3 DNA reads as TGTGCCAGCAGTACAGGTGAAGCTTTCTTT.

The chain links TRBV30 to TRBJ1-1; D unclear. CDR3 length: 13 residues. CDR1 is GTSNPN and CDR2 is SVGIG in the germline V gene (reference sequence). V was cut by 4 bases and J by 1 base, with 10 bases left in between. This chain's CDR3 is CAWTPAGNTEAFF. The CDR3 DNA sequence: TGTGCCTGGACGCCCGCGGGGAACACTGAAGCTTTCTTT.

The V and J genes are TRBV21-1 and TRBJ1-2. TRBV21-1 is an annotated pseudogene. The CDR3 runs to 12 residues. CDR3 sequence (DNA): TGTGCCAGCAGCGGCGGAAACTATGGCTACACCTTC. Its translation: CASSGGNYGYTF.

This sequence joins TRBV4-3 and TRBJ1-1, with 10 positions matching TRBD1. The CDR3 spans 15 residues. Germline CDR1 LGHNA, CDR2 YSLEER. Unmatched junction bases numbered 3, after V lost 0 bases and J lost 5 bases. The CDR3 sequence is CASSQEWTGGTEAFF. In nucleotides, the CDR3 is TGCGCCAGCAGCCAAGAGTGGACAGGGGGGACTGAAGCTTTCTTT.

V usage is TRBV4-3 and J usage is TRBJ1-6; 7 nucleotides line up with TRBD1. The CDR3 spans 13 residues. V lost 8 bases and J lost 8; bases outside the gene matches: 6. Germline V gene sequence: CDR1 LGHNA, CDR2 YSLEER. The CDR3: CASGGQLHSPLHF. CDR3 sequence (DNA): TGCGCCAGCGGGGGACAGTTGCATTCACCCCTCCACTTT.

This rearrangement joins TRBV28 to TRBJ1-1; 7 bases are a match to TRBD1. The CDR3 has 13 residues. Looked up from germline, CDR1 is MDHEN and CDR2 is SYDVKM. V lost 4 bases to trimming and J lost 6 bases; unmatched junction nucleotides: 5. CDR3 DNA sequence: TGTGCCAGCAGTTCCACAGGGGTCGCTGAAGCTTTCTTT. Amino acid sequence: CASSSTGVAEAFF.

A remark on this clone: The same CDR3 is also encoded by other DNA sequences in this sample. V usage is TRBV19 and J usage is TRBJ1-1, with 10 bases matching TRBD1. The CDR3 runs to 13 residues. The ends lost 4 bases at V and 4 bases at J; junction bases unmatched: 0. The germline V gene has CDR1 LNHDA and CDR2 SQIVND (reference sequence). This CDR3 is CASSRDRGTEAFF. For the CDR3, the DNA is TGTGCCAGTAGTAGGGACAGGGGCACTGAAGCTTTCTTT.

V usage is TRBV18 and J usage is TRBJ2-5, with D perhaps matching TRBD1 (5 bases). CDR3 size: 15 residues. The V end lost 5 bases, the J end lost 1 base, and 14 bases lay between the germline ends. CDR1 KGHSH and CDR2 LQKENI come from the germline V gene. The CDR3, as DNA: TGTGCCAGCTCAACCGACAGTCCCTTCCAAGAGACCCAGTACTTC. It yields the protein CASSTDSPFQETQYF.

CDR3 loop: CASSSTKPTGGNSYEQYF. The CDR3 DNA reads as TGTGCCAGCAGTTCGACGAAACCGACAGGGGGAAACTCCTACGAGCAGTACTTC. The chain joins TRBV27 to TRBJ2-7; 9 nucleotides align to TRBD1. The CDR3 sequence is 18 residues long. The germline CDR1 and CDR2 sequences are MNHEY and SMNVEV (reference sequence). The J segment lost 0 bases and the V segment lost 4 bases, leaving 13 bases of the junction unmatched.

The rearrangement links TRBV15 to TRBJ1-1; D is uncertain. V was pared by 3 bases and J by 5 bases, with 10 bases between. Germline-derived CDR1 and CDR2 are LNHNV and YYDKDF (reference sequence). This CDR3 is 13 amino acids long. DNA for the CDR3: TGTGCCACCAGCAGTTGGTCCGGGACTGAAGCTTTCTTT. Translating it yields CATSSWSGTEAFF.

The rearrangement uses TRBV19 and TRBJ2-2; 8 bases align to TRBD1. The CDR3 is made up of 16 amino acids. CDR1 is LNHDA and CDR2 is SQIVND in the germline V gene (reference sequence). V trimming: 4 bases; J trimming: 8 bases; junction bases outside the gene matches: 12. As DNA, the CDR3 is TGTGCCAGTAGTAACTACAGGGGGTGGGCCGAGGGGGAGCTGTTTTTT. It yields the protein CASSNYRGWAEGELFF. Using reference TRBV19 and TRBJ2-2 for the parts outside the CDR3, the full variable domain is DGGITQSPKYLFRKEGQNVTLSCEQNLNHDAMYWYRQDPGQGLRLIYYSQIVNDFQKGDIAEGYSVSREKKESFPLTVTSAQKNPTAFYLCASSNYRGWAEGELFFGEGSRLTVL.

The CDR3 loop is CASIATYYEQYF. The CDR3 nucleotides read TGTGCCAGCATAGCAACCTACTACGAGCAGTACTTC. The V and J genes are TRBV6-5 and TRBJ2-7; D not certain. The germline gives CDR1 MNHEY, CDR2 SVGAGI. V was clipped by 7 bases and J by 3 bases, with 10 bases between them. CDR3 length: 12 residues.

CDR3 nucleotide sequence: TGTGCCAGCAGCGTACCTAGCGGGAGCACCTACAATGAGCAGTTCTTC. This sequence encodes CASSVPSGSTYNEQFF. The rearrangement joins TRBV9 to TRBJ2-1, with 10 bases lining up with TRBD2. The J segment lost 2 bases and the V segment lost 1 base, leaving 3 bases of the junction unmatched. Per the germline V gene, CDR1 is SGDLS and CDR2 is YYNGEE. The CDR3 is made up of 16 amino acids.

CDR3 nucleotides: TGTGCCAGTAGATCACAGGGGGCCTCGAATCAGCCCCAGCATTTT. Amino acid sequence: CASRSQGASNQPQHF. The V call is TRBV19, the J call TRBJ1-5; the match to TRBD1 covers 9 bases. Germline V gene data show CDR1 as LNHDA and CDR2 as SQIVND (reference sequence). The CDR3 is 15 residues long. V lost 6 bases to trimming and J lost 4 bases; unmatched junction nucleotides: 7.

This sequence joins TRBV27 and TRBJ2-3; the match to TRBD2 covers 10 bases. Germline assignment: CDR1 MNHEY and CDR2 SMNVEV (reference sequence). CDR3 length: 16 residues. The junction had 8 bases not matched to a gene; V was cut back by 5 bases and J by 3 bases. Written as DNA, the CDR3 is TGTGCCAGCAGTCATCTAAATAGCGGGGGGACAGATACGCAGTATTTT. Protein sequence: CASSHLNSGGTDTQYF.

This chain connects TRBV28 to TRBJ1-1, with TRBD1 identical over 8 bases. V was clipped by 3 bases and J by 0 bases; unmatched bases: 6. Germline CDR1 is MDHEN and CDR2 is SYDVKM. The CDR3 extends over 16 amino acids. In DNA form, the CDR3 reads TGTGCCAGCAGTTTTACAGGGGGGTTAGTGAACACTGAAGCTTTCTTT. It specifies CASSFTGGLVNTEAFF.

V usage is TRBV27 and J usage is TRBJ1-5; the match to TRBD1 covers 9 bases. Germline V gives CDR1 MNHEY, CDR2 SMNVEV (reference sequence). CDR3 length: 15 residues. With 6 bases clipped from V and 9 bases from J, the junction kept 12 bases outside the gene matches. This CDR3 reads CASRATGGDYRPQHF. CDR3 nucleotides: TGTGCCAGCAGGGCGACAGGGGGGGACTATAGGCCCCAGCATTTT.

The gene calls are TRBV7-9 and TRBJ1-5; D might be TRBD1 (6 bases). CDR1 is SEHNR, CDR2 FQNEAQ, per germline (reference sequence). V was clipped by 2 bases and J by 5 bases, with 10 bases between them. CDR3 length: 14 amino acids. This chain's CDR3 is CASSLQAGDQPQHF. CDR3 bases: TGTGCCAGCAGCTTACAGGCAGGGGATCAGCCCCAGCATTTT.

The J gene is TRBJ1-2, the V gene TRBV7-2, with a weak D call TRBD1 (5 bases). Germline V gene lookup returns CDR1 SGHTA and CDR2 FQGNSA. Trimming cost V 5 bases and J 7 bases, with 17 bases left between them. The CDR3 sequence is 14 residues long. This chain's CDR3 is CASSKPQGLAGYTF. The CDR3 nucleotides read TGTGCCAGCAGCAAACCCCAGGGTCTGGCTGGCTACACCTTC.

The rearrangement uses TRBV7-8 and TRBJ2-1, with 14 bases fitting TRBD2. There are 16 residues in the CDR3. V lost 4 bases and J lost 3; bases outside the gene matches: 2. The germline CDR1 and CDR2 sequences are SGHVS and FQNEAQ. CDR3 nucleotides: TGTGCCAGCAGCTCGACTAGCGGGGGGGTCTACAATGAGCAGTTCTTC. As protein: CASSSTSGGVYNEQFF.

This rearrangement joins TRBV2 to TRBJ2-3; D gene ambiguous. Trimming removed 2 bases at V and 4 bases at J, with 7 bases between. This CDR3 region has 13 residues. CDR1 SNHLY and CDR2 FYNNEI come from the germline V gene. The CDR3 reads CASSELRADTQYF. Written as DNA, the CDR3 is TGTGCCAGCAGTGAACTTCGGGCAGATACGCAGTATTTT.

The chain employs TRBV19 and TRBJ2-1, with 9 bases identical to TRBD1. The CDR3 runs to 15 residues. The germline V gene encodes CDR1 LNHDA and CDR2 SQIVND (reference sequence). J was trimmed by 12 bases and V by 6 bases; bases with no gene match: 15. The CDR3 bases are TGTGCCAGTAGGCTCCGGGACAGGGCCATCGGATGGCAGTTCTTC. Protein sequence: CASRLRDRAIGWQFF.

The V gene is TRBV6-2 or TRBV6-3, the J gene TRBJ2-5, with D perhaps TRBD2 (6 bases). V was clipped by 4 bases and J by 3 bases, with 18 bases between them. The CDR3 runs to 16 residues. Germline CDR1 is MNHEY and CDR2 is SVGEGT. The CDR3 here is CASSWNRLGGEETQYF. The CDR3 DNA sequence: TGTGCCAGCAGTTGGAACCGACTAGGAGGGGAAGAGACCCAGTACTTC.

The CDR3 DNA is TGTGCCAGCAGCACACAAGTGGCTAATGAAAAACTGTTTTTT. Amino acids: CASSTQVANEKLFF. This chain links TRBV7-2 with TRBJ1-4, with D unclear. V was pared by 5 bases and J by 3 bases, with 10 bases between. Looked up from germline, CDR1 is SGHTA and CDR2 is FQGNSA. The CDR3 runs 14 residues.

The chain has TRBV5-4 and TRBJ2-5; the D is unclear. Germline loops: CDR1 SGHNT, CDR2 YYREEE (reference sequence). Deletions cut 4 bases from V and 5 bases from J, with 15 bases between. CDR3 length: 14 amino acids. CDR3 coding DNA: TGTGCCAGCAGCCCACCTCCCCCGGGTGAGACCCAGTACTTC. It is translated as CASSPPPPGETQYF.

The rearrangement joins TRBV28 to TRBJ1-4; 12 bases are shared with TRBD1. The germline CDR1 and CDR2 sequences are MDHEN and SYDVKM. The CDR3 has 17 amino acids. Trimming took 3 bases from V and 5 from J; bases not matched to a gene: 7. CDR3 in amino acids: CASSFGGTGGRNEKLFF. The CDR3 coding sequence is TGTGCCAGCAGTTTTGGAGGGACAGGGGGCAGAAATGAAAAACTGTTTTTT.